Below, 7 T cell receptor beta chains from the same sample are listed, as sequenced in a study of T-cell reconstitution after alpha-beta-depleted transplantation in children. The library targeted TCRbeta and was prepared with unique molecular identifiers. From the PCR reads, TCRdb called clonotypes with MiXCR, one entry per CDR3 protein. The repertoire holds roughly 420,000 distinct CDR3 sequences, with 15% to 20% as singletons. The sample was PBMCs, mostly from graft donor cells, taken 360 days after TCRalphabeta/CD19-depleted stem cell transplant. These receptors all come from a boy in the first two years of life who had a stem cell transplant for Wiskott-Aldrich syndrome, so the T cells may come from the graft donor.

The chain has TRBV24-1 and TRBJ2-5; the match to TRBD1 covers 9 bases. Germline V gene lookup returns CDR1 KGHDR and CDR2 SFDVKD. V lost 4 bases and J lost 2; bases outside the gene matches: 7. The CDR3 has 16 residues. CDR3 sequence reads: CATSDLRGQGQETQYF. The CDR3 DNA is TGTGCCACCAGTGACCTGAGGGGACAGGGACAAGAGACCCAGTACTTC.

The chain is built from TRBV19 and TRBJ2-5; weak D call: TRBD1 (6 bases). CDR3 size: 14 residues. Trimming took off 1 base at V and 3 bases at J, with 9 bases between the two ends. Germline CDR1 and CDR2: LNHDA and SQIVND (reference sequence). The chain's CDR3 is CASSIVRGEETQYF. The CDR3 region has the DNA TGTGCCAGTAGTATAGTCAGGGGAGAAGAGACCCAGTACTTC.

This chain joins TRBV5-6 and TRBJ2-1, with 7 nucleotides matching TRBD2. The J segment lost 2 bases and the V segment lost 0 bases, leaving 5 bases of the junction unmatched. CDR1 SGHDT and CDR2 YYEEEE come from the germline V gene. CDR3 length: 16 residues. The CDR3 sequence is CASSLARLAAYNEQFF. CDR3 in DNA: TGTGCCAGCAGCTTGGCCCGGCTAGCGGCCTACAATGAGCAGTTCTTC.

The chain couples TRBV11-3 to TRBJ2-3; 7 bases are a match to TRBD2. Germline-derived CDR1 and CDR2 are SGHNT and YENEEA. Losses at the gene ends were 4 bases for V and 2 bases for J; bases not matched to a gene: 6. The CDR3 contains 15 residues. This CDR3 is CASSWSGIPTDTQYF. CDR3 in DNA: TGTGCCAGCAGCTGGAGCGGGATCCCCACAGATACGCAGTATTTT.

The rearrangement joins TRBV6-1 to TRBJ2-1, with D perhaps matching TRBD2 (6 bases). There are 13 residues in the CDR3. Germline V lookup: CDR1 MNHNS, CDR2 SASEGT. Trimming cost V 8 bases and J 4 bases, with 12 bases left between them. The CDR3 sequence: CASGAGWYNEQFF. The CDR3 coding sequence is TGTGCCAGCGGGGCGGGGTGGTACAATGAGCAGTTCTTC.

The gene calls are TRBV20-1 and TRBJ2-7; D perhaps matches TRBD1 (6 bases). V was clipped by 4 bases and J by 1 base, with 11 bases between them. The CDR3 has 13 residues. Germline-derived CDR1 and CDR2 are DFQATT and SNEGSKA (reference sequence). The CDR3 is CSANRARSYEQYF. The DNA for the CDR3 is TGCAGTGCTAACAGGGCAAGGTCCTACGAGCAGTACTTC.

The rearrangement joins TRBV5-1 to TRBJ2-3; D tentatively reads TRBD1 or TRBD2 (5 bases each). V was trimmed by 3 bases and J by 4 bases, leaving 15 bases between them. Germline-derived CDR1 and CDR2 are SGHRS and YFSETQ. CDR3 length: 15 residues. CDR3 protein: CASSSGPRLADTQYF. CDR3 in DNA: TGCGCCAGCAGCTCGGGACCCCGGCTGGCAGATACGCAGTATTTT.